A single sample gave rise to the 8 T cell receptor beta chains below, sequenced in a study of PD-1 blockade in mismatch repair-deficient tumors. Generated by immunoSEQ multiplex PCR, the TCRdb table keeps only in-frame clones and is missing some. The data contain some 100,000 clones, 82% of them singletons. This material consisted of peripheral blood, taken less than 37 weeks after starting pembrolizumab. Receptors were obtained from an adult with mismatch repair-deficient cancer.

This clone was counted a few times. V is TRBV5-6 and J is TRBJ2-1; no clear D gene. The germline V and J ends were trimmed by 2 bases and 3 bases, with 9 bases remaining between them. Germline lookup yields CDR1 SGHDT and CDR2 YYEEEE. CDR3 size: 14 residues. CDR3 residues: CASSLKGYYNEQFF. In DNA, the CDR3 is TGTGCCAGCAGCTTAAAGGGCTACTACAATGAGCAGTTCTTC.

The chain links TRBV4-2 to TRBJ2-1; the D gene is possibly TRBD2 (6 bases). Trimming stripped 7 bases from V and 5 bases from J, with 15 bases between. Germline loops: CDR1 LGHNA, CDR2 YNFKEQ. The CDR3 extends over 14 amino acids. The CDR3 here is CASKVIGGNNEQFF. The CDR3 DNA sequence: TGTGCCAGCAAGGTGATTGGAGGGAACAATGAGCAGTTCTTC.

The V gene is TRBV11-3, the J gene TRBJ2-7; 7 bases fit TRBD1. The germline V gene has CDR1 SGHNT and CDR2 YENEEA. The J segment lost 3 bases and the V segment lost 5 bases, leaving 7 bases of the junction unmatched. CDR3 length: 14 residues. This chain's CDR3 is CASSGPGQLYEQYF. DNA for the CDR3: TGTGCCAGCAGCGGGCCGGGACAGCTCTACGAGCAGTACTTC.

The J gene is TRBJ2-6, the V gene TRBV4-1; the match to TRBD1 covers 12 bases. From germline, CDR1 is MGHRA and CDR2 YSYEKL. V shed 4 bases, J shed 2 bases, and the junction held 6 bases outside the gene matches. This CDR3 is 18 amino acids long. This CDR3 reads CASSPDGTGGAGANVLTF. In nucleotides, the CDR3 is TGCGCCAGCAGCCCAGACGGGACAGGGGGCGCTGGGGCCAACGTCCTGACTTTC.

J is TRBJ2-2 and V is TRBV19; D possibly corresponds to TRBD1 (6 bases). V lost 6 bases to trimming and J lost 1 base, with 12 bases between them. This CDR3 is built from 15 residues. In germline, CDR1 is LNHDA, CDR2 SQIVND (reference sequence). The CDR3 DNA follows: TGTGCCAGTAGCCCCGGGACAATGAACACCGGGGAGCTGTTTTTT. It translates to CASSPGTMNTGELFF.

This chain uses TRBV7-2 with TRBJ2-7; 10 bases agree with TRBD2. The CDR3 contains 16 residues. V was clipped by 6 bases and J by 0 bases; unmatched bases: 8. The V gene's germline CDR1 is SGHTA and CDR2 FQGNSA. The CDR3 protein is CASRGTSAGSSYEQYF. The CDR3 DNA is TGTGCCAGCAGGGGGACTAGCGCCGGGAGCTCCTACGAGCAGTACTTC.

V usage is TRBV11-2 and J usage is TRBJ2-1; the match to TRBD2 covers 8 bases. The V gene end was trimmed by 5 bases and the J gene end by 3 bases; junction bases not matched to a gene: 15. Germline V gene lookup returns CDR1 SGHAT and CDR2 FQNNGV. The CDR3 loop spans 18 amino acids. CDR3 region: CASSPQGSGTSNYNEQFF. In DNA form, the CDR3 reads TGTGCCAGCAGCCCCCAAGGTAGCGGGACGTCCAACTACAATGAGCAGTTCTTC. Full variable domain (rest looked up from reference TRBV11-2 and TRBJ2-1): EAGVAQSPRYKIIEKRQSVAFWCNPISGHATLYWYQQILGQGPKLLIQFQNNGVVDDSQLPKDRFSAERLKGVDSTLKIQPAKLEDSAVYLCASSPQGSGTSNYNEQFFGPGTRLTVL.

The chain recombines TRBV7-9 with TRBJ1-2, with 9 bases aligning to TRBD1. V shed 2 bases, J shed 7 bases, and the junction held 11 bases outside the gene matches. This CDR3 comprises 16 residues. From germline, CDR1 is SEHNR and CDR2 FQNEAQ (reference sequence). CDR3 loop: CASSLTGTGGLFGYTF. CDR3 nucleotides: TGTGCCAGCAGCTTAACCGGTACAGGGGGCCTTTTTGGCTACACCTTC.